The 7 T cell receptor beta chains in this list originate from one sample, sequenced in a study of human versus mouse CDR3 diversity and MHC coevolution. Only in-frame clones appear in the TCRdb table, and some are missing; sequencing was by immunoSEQ multiplex PCR. The sample yields some 82,000 clones, just over 90% seen once. Sequences were obtained from naive CD4+ T cells from blood. Stated subset: CD45RO-negative CD62L-positive naive CD4 T cells. These receptors were collected from a person between 25 and 69 years old in good health.

This clone occurred once. CDR3 coding DNA: TGTGCCAGCCAAACAGGGGACGCCTACGAGCAGTACTTC. Its translation: CASQTGDAYEQYF. The chain employs TRBV6-5 and TRBJ2-7; 7 positions agree with TRBD1. V was pared by 8 bases and J by 2 bases, with 6 bases of the junction left unmatched. The CDR3 length is 13 residues. CDR1 and CDR2 from the germline V gene are MNHEY and SVGAGI.

This clone was seen more than once but under ten times. V gene TRBV21-1 combines with J gene TRBJ2-7; the D call TRBD1 from the table was never checked on the DNA. TRBV21-1 is reported as a pseudogene. The CDR3 runs to 14 residues. In nucleotides, the CDR3 is TGTGCCAGCAGCCCGACAGGGGGCGCGGGGGAGCAGTACTTC. It encodes CASSPTGGAGEQYF.

V and J are TRBV27 and TRBJ1-1; D uncertain. This CDR3 spans 11 amino acids. The V end was cut by 7 bases, the J end by 7 bases, with 10 bases between. Per the germline V gene, CDR1 is MNHEY and CDR2 is SMNVEV (reference sequence). CDR3 protein: CASKRADEAFF. The CDR3 region has the DNA TGTGCCAGCAAGCGGGCAGATGAAGCTTTCTTT.

The chain couples TRBV5-5 to TRBJ1-4; D is ambiguous. Germline V gene sequence: CDR1 SGHKS, CDR2 YYEKEE (reference sequence). The germline V and J ends were trimmed by 4 bases and 8 bases, with 15 bases remaining between them. The CDR3 loop spans 14 amino acids. The CDR3 sequence is CASSPESGGEKLFF. DNA of the CDR3: TGTGCCAGCAGCCCGGAGAGTGGTGGCGAAAAACTGTTTTTT.

V and J are TRBV13 and TRBJ1-5, with D possibly TRBD1 on 5 matching bases. The CDR3 loop spans 15 amino acids. Looked up from germline, CDR1 is PRHDT and CDR2 is FYEKMQ (reference sequence). Trimming removed 5 bases at V and 7 bases at J, with 18 bases between. The CDR3 region has the DNA TGTGCCAGCAGCGCCTCCGGGGGGAGAGGACAGCCCCAGCATTTT. Translating gives CASSASGGRGQPQHF.

This clone has only a few counts. The J gene is TRBJ1-5, the V gene TRBV18; the D is unclear. CDR1 and CDR2 (germline): KGHSH, LQKENI. V dropped 6 bases and J dropped 5 bases, with 11 bases sitting between them. This CDR3 contains 13 residues. The CDR3 loop is CASSPGSDQPQHF. The CDR3 nucleotides read TGTGCCAGCTCGCCAGGCAGCGATCAGCCCCAGCATTTT.

The rearrangement links TRBV6-5 to TRBJ1-1; 7 nucleotides line up with TRBD1. This CDR3 comprises 13 residues. Germline trimming cut 5 bases from V and 5 bases from J; bases unmatched to any gene: 5. Germline V gene lookup returns CDR1 MNHEY and CDR2 SVGAGI. As DNA, the CDR3 is TGTGCCAGCAGTCTTTTCAGGGGGACTGAAGCTTTCTTT. Translated: CASSLFRGTEAFF.